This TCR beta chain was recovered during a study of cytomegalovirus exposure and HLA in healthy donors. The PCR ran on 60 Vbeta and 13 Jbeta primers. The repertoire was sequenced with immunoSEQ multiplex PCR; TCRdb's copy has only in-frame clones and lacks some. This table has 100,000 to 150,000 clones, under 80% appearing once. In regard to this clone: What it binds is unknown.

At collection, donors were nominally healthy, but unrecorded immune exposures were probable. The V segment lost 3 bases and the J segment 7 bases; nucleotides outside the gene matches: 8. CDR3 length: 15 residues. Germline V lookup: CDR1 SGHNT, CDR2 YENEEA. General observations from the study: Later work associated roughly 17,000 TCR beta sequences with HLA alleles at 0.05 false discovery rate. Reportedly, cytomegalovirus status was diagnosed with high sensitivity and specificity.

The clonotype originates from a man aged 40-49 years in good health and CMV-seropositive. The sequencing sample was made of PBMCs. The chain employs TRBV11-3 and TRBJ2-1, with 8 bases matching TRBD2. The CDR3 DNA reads TGTGCCAGCAGCTTGCGGAGCGGGAGTATGAATGAGCAGTTCTTC. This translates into CASSLRSGSMNEQFF.